This TCR beta chain was captured by sequencing in a study of shared clonotypes between healthy human individuals. Germline V CDR1 and CDR2: SGHRS, YFSETQ. The length of the CDR3 is 17 residues. Trimming took 4 bases from V and 2 from J, leaving 22 bases between them. Naive CD8 populations comprised CD45RO-negative cells positively selected for CCR7, excluding terminally differentiated effector memory CD45RA+ cells. Assay used: immunoSEQ multiplex PCR; TCRdb lists only in-frame clones, some missing. The profile shows 2 million to 2.5 million clones, approximately 95% of them singletons. Material: naive CD8+ T cells sorted from blood. This rearrangement joins TRBV5-1 to TRBJ2-7, with TRBD2 as a possible D gene (5 bases). The origin of this receptor is a man aged 18 to 35 in good health. CDR3 bases: TGCGCCAGCAGCCCTCTACTAGAGGAGTGGACCACCTACGAGCAGTACTTC. The encoded protein is CASSPLLEEWTTYEQYF. Full variable domain (outside the CDR3, taken from reference TRBV5-1 and TRBJ2-7): KAGVTQTPRYLIKTRGQQVTLSCSPISGHRSVSWYQQTPGQGLQFLFEYFSETQRNKGNFPGRFSGRQFSNSRSEMNVSTLELGDSALYLCASSPLLEEWTTYEQYFGPGTRLTVT.